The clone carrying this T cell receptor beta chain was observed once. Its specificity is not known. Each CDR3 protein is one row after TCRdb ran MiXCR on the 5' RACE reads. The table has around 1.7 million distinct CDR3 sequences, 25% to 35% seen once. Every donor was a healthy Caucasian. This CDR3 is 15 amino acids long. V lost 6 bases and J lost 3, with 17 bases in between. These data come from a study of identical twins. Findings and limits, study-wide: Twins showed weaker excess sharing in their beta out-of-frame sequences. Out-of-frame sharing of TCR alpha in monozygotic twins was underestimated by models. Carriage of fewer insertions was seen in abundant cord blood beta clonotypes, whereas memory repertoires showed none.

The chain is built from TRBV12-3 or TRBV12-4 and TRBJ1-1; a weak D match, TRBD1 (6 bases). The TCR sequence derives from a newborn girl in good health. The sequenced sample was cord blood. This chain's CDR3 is CASRPPTGSYTEAFF. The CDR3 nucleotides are TGTGCCAGCAGGCCCCCCACAGGGTCCTACACTGAAGCTTTCTTT.